This TCR beta chain was observed in a study of shared clonotypes between healthy human individuals. The table came from immunoSEQ multiplex PCR; TCRdb's copy has only in-frame clones and leaves some out. The table shows about 480,000 clones, with about 80% occurring only once. V was cut by 0 bases and J by 5 bases, with 11 bases left in between. From germline, CDR1 is SGHRS and CDR2 YFSETQ. The CDR3 is made up of 15 amino acids. The source of this sequence is a woman aged 35 to 49 in good health. Some clones in this sample may be carry-over from other donors' samples. The chain combines TRBV5-1 with TRBJ2-2, with a weak D call TRBD1 (6 bases). Input material: PBMCs. CDR3 DNA: TGCGCCAGCAGCTTGGGACCTACAGGGACCGGGGAGCTGTTTTTT. Protein sequence: CASSLGPTGTGELFF.